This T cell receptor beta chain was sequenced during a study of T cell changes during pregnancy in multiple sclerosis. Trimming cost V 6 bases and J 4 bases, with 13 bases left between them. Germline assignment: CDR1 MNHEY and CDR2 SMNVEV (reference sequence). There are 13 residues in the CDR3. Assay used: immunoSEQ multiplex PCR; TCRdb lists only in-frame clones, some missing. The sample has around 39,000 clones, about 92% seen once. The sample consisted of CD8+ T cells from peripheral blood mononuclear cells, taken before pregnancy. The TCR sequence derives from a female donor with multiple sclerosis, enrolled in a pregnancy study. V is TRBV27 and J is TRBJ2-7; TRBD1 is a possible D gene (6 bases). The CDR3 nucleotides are TGTGCCAGCAGCGGGACAACGATTTACGAGCAGTACTTC. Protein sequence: CASSGTTIYEQYF.